The clone carrying this T cell receptor beta chain was observed a single time. Its antigen is not known. The data were taken from a study of neoadjuvant nivolumab and ipilimumab in lung cancer. Study-wide points: Higher pretherapy blood TCR richness went with higher resected-tumor richness. TCR sequencing covered a small number of samples. TCR richness and clonality were higher in tumors than adjacent uninvolved lung.

CDR3 length equals 16 residues. V dropped 0 bases and J dropped 3 bases, with 14 bases sitting between them. The germline V gene encodes CDR1 SGDLS and CDR2 YYNGEE. Here immunoSEQ multiplex PCR was the method, and the copy in TCRdb shows in-frame clones only, minus some. The table lists fewer than 40,000 clones, about nine tenths of them singletons. This clonotype originated in an adult with non-small cell lung cancer. The sequences come from peripheral blood, collected after neoadjuvant nivolumab, alone or with ipilimumab, at or shortly before surgery. The rearrangement links TRBV9 to TRBJ2-3; possibly TRBD1 for D (6 bases). In nucleotides, the CDR3 is TGTGCCAGCAGCGTAGGCTTGGACAGCGTAACAGATACGCAGTATTTT. It yields the protein CASSVGLDSVTDTQYF.